This T cell receptor (beta chain) appears in the sequencing data of a study of blood T cell repertoires in COVID-19. The data were produced by immunoSEQ multiplex PCR, yet TCRdb's version contains in-frame clones alone and is incomplete. The sample contains some 87,000 clones, over 75% of which appear only once. The germline V and J ends were trimmed by 0 bases and 1 base, with 12 bases remaining between them. Germline CDR1 is SGHNT and CDR2 is YENEEA. This CDR3 has 17 residues. The genes are TRBV11-3 and TRBJ2-2; weak D call: TRBD1 (5 bases). This receptor was obtained from a human donor in a cohort sampled during active COVID-19. Specimen: peripheral blood. CDR3 protein: CASSLDNWQGNTGELFF. The DNA of the CDR3 is TGTGCCAGCAGCTTAGATAATTGGCAGGGGAACACCGGGGAGCTGTTTTTT.